The sequence of this T cell receptor (beta chain) was determined in a study of blood T cells in healthy people across ages. Sample-barcoded 5' priming and a J-beta primer mix drove a second PCR of about 7 to 11 cycles. The template-switch adaptor, which had 12 random nucleotides, put a tag on each cDNA molecule. At least 2.5 million CDR3-containing paired-end reads were obtained per sample. In TCRdb, the 5' RACE reads were re-called with MiXCR into one record per CDR3 protein. The sample lists 1.5 million or so distinct CDR3 sequences, around two fifths occurring once. From germline, CDR1 is LGHNA and CDR2 YNFKEQ. V shed 0 bases and J shed 3 bases, with 7 bases lying between them. This CDR3 is built from 14 residues. Isolating PBMCs gave at least 6.5 million of these cells per sample. This clonotype was seen only a few times.

The chain couples TRBV4-2 to TRBJ2-3; D tentatively fits TRBD1 or TRBD2 (5 bases each). The clonotype originates from a woman aged 18-35 years in good health. What was sequenced was blood. The CDR3 sequence: CASSQDWGTDTQYF. DNA of the CDR3: TGTGCCAGCAGCCAAGATTGGGGGACAGATACGCAGTATTTT.